This record looks at one T cell receptor beta chain sequence and its context. As processed by the authors: Amplification from reference gene primers served as the basis for estimated nucleated cell counts. Produced via immunoSEQ multiplex PCR; TCRdb's table is partial and in-frame only. V, J and clone size reflect that table, while D and trimming were determined from the DNA. The sample shows some 85,000 clones, roughly 78% of them seen only once. The V gene lost 1 base and the J gene lost 1 base, with 10 bases spanning the gap. This CDR3 has 15 residues. The V gene's germline CDR1 is SEHNR and CDR2 FQNEAQ (reference sequence). The source of the sample is a study of blood T cell repertoires in COVID-19. On the study more broadly: From the United States, Italy and Spain came samples of acute and convalescent COVID-19. The analysed material was cDNA or gDNA that came from T cells, B-cell-depleted T cells, or PBMCs.

The V call is TRBV7-9, the J call TRBJ2-5, with D maybe TRBD1 (6 bases). The TCR originated in a woman aged 80 or over with acute or convalescent COVID-19. Source material: peripheral blood. CDR3 in amino acids: CASSLGQGFQETQYF. The CDR3 coding sequence is TGTGCCAGCAGCTTAGGGCAGGGGTTCCAAGAGACCCAGTACTTC.